These 17 T cell receptor beta chains came from one sample sequenced in a study of shared T cell receptors in the human thymus. Method: immunoSEQ multiplex PCR; TCRdb's copy keeps in-frame clones and lacks some. The sample has hundreds of thousands of clones, around 87% seen once. The same sample was also used in a study of human thymus T cells.

Sequenced: thymocytes. These receptors originate from a boy younger than two with a congenital heart defect.

The chain couples TRBV28 to TRBJ2-7; 12 bases are shared with TRBD2. Per the germline V gene, CDR1 is MDHEN and CDR2 is SYDVKM. The J segment lost 6 bases and the V segment lost 3 bases, leaving 12 bases of the junction unmatched. There are 17 residues in the CDR3. The chain's CDR3 is CASSFFGLAGKSVEQYF. For the CDR3, the DNA is TGTGCCAGCAGTTTCTTTGGACTAGCGGGAAAAAGTGTCGAGCAGTACTTC.

This chain connects TRBV4-3 to TRBJ1-6; maybe TRBD1 (6 bases). The V end lost 4 bases, the J end lost 8 bases, and 18 bases lay between the germline ends. The CDR3 is 16 amino acids. Germline lookup yields CDR1 LGHNA and CDR2 YSLEER. As DNA, the CDR3 is TGCGCCAGCAGCCCGCACCTGAGAGGGGGGGATTCACCCCTCCACTTT. It is translated as CASSPHLRGGDSPLHF.

The gene calls are TRBV4-1 and TRBJ1-4; D might be TRBD1 (6 bases). V lost 3 bases and J lost 5, with 13 bases in between. The CDR3 loop spans 15 amino acids. Germline assignment: CDR1 MGHRA and CDR2 YSYEKL. The CDR3 DNA follows: TGCGCCAGCAGCCAGGTGGGACACAGGAATGAAAAACTGTTTTTT. This encodes CASSQVGHRNEKLFF.

DNA of the CDR3: TGTGCCACCAGCAGCTTACCGGGACAGGGAGTTGGTGGCTACACCTTC. It translates to CATSSLPGQGVGGYTF. The rearrangement uses TRBV15 and TRBJ1-2; 9 nucleotides align to TRBD1. The CDR3 length is 16 residues. V shed 3 bases and J 7 bases; nucleotides not matched to a gene: 12. The V gene's germline CDR1 is LNHNV and CDR2 YYDKDF (reference sequence). The whole variable domain, filled in from reference TRBV15 and TRBJ1-2, reads DAMVIQNPRYQVTQFGKPVTLSCSQTLNHNVMYWYQQKSSQAPKLLFHYYDKDFNNEADTPDNFQSRRPNTSFCFLDIRSPGLGDTAMYLCATSSLPGQGVGGYTFGSGTRLTVV.

This rearrangement joins TRBV5-4 to TRBJ2-1, with 10 bases matching TRBD2. The J segment lost 6 bases and the V segment lost 0 bases, leaving 3 bases of the junction unmatched. Per the germline V gene, CDR1 is SGHNT and CDR2 is YYREEE (reference sequence). The CDR3 sequence is 15 residues long. The DNA of the CDR3 is TGTGCCAGCAGCTTGGCGGGACTAGCGTTCAATGAGCAGTTCTTC. Its translation: CASSLAGLAFNEQFF.

There are a few counts of this clone. This rearrangement joins TRBV4-3 to TRBJ2-1; TRBD2 matches at 8 bases. Trimming removed 2 bases from V and 3 bases from J; junction bases left unmatched: 6. Germline V gene data show CDR1 as LGHNA and CDR2 as YSLEER. The CDR3 sequence is 16 residues long. In nucleotides, the CDR3 is TGCGCCAGCAGCCAAAGTGGACTAGCAGACTACAATGAGCAGTTCTTC. This encodes CASSQSGLADYNEQFF.

J is TRBJ2-7 and V is TRBV5-6, with TRBD1 identical over 8 bases. The CDR3 is made up of 15 amino acids. Germline V gene sequence: CDR1 SGHDT, CDR2 YYEEEE. V lost 4 bases, J lost 2 bases, and 8 bases stayed unmatched. The CDR3 loop reads CASSPADRAPYEQYF. DNA for the CDR3: TGTGCCAGCAGCCCGGCGGACAGGGCCCCCTACGAGCAGTACTTC.

J is TRBJ1-5 and V is TRBV28; D is uncertain. Germline-derived CDR1 and CDR2 are MDHEN and SYDVKM. V was cut by 5 bases and J by 7 bases, with 15 bases left in between. The CDR3 is 14 amino acids. The CDR3 sequence is CASSGSHGDQPQHF. CDR3 sequence (DNA): TGTGCCAGCAGTGGCTCCCACGGAGACCAGCCCCAGCATTTT.

The rearrangement links TRBV11-2 to TRBJ2-7; D is undetermined. CDR3 length: 12 amino acids. The germline V gene encodes CDR1 SGHAT and CDR2 FQNNGV. V was clipped by 3 bases and J by 6 bases, with 9 bases between them. The DNA of the CDR3 is TGTGCCAGCAGCTTTTTGGTCGGCGAGCAGTACTTC. Amino acids: CASSFLVGEQYF. Full variable domain (rest looked up from reference TRBV11-2 and TRBJ2-7): EAGVAQSPRYKIIEKRQSVAFWCNPISGHATLYWYQQILGQGPKLLIQFQNNGVVDDSQLPKDRFSAERLKGVDSTLKIQPAKLEDSAVYLCASSFLVGEQYFGPGTRLTVT.

This clone occurred a few times. This chain uses TRBV29-1 with TRBJ1-2, with D perhaps TRBD1 (6 bases). V was shortened by 4 bases and J by 5 bases, with 23 bases between the two germline ends. Germline lookup yields CDR1 SQVTM and CDR2 ANQGSEA. The CDR3 runs 16 residues. CDR3 in amino acids: CSVVRGVNSGAYGYTF. The CDR3 DNA sequence: TGCAGCGTTGTCCGGGGAGTCAACTCAGGGGCTTATGGCTACACCTTC.

J is TRBJ1-3 and V is TRBV27; D is undetermined. The CDR3 is 15 amino acids. Germline V gene data show CDR1 as MNHEY and CDR2 as SMNVEV (reference sequence). V gave up 4 bases and J gave up 0 bases, with 10 bases separating them. The CDR3 DNA follows: TGTGCCAGCAGTTCCCATCCAGGCTCTGGAAACACCATATATTTT. This translates into CASSSHPGSGNTIYF.

The chain has TRBV6-6 and TRBJ1-6; 7 bases are a match to TRBD1. V was pared by 2 bases and J by 7 bases, with 2 bases of the junction left unmatched. This CDR3 region has 14 residues. CDR1 is MNHNY and CDR2 is SVGAGI in the germline V gene (reference sequence). In DNA form, the CDR3 reads TGTGCCAGCAGTTACGGGACAGAGAATTCACCCCTCCACTTT. Amino acid sequence: CASSYGTENSPLHF.

The chain joins TRBV19 to TRBJ2-1; 10 bases agree with TRBD2. CDR1 is LNHDA, CDR2 SQIVND, per germline (reference sequence). V was clipped by 6 bases and J by 3 bases; unmatched bases: 5. This CDR3 has 15 residues. The CDR3 DNA reads TGTGCCAGTAGGACAGGGACTAGCGACTACAATGAGCAGTTCTTC. It codes for CASRTGTSDYNEQFF.

In this sample, this clone turned up a few times. The rearrangement uses TRBV2 and TRBJ2-1; 9 bases align to TRBD2. The CDR3 runs to 16 residues. J lost 7 bases, V lost 5 bases, and 12 bases had no gene match. Looked up from germline, CDR1 is SNHLY and CDR2 is FYNNEI. As DNA, the CDR3 is TGTGCCAGCAGTACCGGGACTAGCCTCCATTTGAATGAGCAGTTCTTC. Protein: CASSTGTSLHLNEQFF.

The chain couples TRBV9 to TRBJ1-2; tentatively, D is TRBD1 (5 bases). CDR3 length: 16 residues. From germline, CDR1 is SGDLS and CDR2 YYNGEE. Trimming removed 0 bases from V and 4 bases from J, with 16 bases in between. Here the CDR3 reads CASSVVKGQGTYGYTF. For the CDR3, the DNA is TGTGCCAGCAGCGTAGTAAAGGGGCAGGGAACCTATGGCTACACCTTC.

The chain is built from TRBV10-3 and TRBJ2-1; 7 bases are shared with TRBD2. Germline CDR1 ENHRY, CDR2 SYGVKD. V lost 5 bases and J lost 6; bases outside the gene matches: 10. This CDR3 region has 15 residues. CDR3 region: CAISTTPTSVNEQFF. The CDR3 DNA is TGTGCCATCAGTACGACACCTACTAGCGTCAATGAGCAGTTCTTC.

The V call is TRBV9, the J call TRBJ1-4; perhaps TRBD1 as D (5 bases). Germline CDR1 reads SGDLS; CDR2 reads YYNGEE. V lost 4 bases, J lost 1 base, and 11 bases lay in between. This CDR3 spans 15 amino acids. The CDR3 sequence: CASSSSGETNEKLFF. The CDR3, as DNA: TGTGCCAGCAGCTCCTCGGGGGAAACTAATGAAAAACTGTTTTTT.